This TCR beta chain was captured by sequencing in a study of T cell responses to AZD1222 COVID-19 vaccine. To note about this clone: Antigen specificity is unknown.

Study-level results: Clonal diversity was possibly underestimated, and white British individuals and females predominated among donors. Spike-specific TCR breadth and depth both grew after two AZD1222 doses. At study baseline, merely five or six AZD1222 recipients were seropositive.

V lost 6 bases and J lost 2; bases outside the gene matches: 9. Germline assignment: CDR1 MNHEY and CDR2 SMNVEV (reference sequence). The CDR3 totals 15 residues. Sequencing was performed with immunoSEQ multiplex PCR; in TCRdb, only in-frame clones are kept and a portion is missing. The sample lists around 100,000 clones, 90% seen once, with around 4.8% in the top ten. The TCR was taken from an adult in good health. The sample here was peripheral blood, taken on day 0 of AZD1222 vaccination. This chain uses TRBV27 with TRBJ2-7, with 8 bases aligning to TRBD2. CDR3 DNA: TGTGCCAGCAGCCAGCGGGGGCCACAAGCCTACGAGCAGTACTTC. Translation: CASSQRGPQAYEQYF.